The 14 T cell receptor beta chains given below trace back to one sample, sequenced in a study of shared clonotypes between healthy human individuals. The data were produced by immunoSEQ multiplex PCR, yet TCRdb's version contains in-frame clones alone and is incomplete. The table shows millions of clones, with around 94% occurring only once. Sequencing used naive CD4+ T cells sorted from blood. Subset of the sample: CD45RA+ positively selected. Receptors originate from a man younger than 35 in good health.

V and J are TRBV7-2 and TRBJ2-7; TRBD2 matches 9 bases. With 3 bases clipped from V and 3 bases from J, the junction kept 9 bases outside the gene matches. CDR1 SGHTA and CDR2 FQGNSA come from the germline V gene. CDR3 length equals 16 residues. CDR3 bases: TGTGCCAGCAGCTTGGTTGGCTCTAGCGGGAACTACGAGCAGTACTTC. Residues: CASSLVGSSGNYEQYF.

V and J are TRBV7-9 and TRBJ2-1, with 7 bases aligning to TRBD2. The CDR3 totals 14 residues. The germline V gene has CDR1 SEHNR and CDR2 FQNEAQ (reference sequence). With 7 bases clipped from V and 7 bases from J, the junction kept 10 bases outside the gene matches. The CDR3 spells CASKGFAGVNEQFF. In nucleotides, the CDR3 is TGTGCCAGCAAAGGTTTTGCGGGAGTTAATGAGCAGTTCTTC.

The chain recombines TRBV6-1 with TRBJ1-1, with D hard to call. Germline loops: CDR1 MNHNS, CDR2 SASEGT. The CDR3 is 15 amino acids. The V end was cut by 6 bases, the J end by 2 bases, with 16 bases between. DNA of the CDR3: TGTGCCAGCAGGCGGGAGTTTATTATCAACACTGAAGCTTTCTTT. This codes for CASRREFIINTEAFF.

The chain employs TRBV9 and TRBJ1-6; possible D gene TRBD1, 5 bases. This CDR3 has 15 amino acids. The V end lost 0 bases, the J end lost 8 bases, and 12 bases lay between the germline ends. Germline V lookup: CDR1 SGDLS, CDR2 YYNGEE. CDR3 in DNA: TGTGCCAGCAGCGTAGGACCAGGGTCCGATTCACCCCTCCACTTT. Protein: CASSVGPGSDSPLHF.

The V gene is TRBV6-5, the J gene TRBJ1-3; D is undetermined. The germline V gene has CDR1 MNHEY and CDR2 SVGAGI. This CDR3 comprises 13 residues. V was shortened by 8 bases and J by 0 bases, with 8 bases between the two germline ends. The CDR3 sequence is CASCPHSGNTIYF. The CDR3 region has the DNA TGTGCCAGCTGTCCTCACTCTGGAAACACCATATATTTT.

This clone was found once. CDR3 sequence: CASCGGKIEQYF. Written as DNA, the CDR3 is TGTGCCAGCTGCGGCGGGAAAATCGAGCAGTACTTC. V usage is TRBV28 and J usage is TRBJ2-7, with D perhaps matching TRBD2 (6 bases). There are 12 residues in the CDR3. The V end was cut by 8 bases, the J end by 6 bases, with 14 bases between. The germline V gene has CDR1 MDHEN and CDR2 SYDVKM.

Worth noting for this clone: At the DNA level, this CDR3 is encoded by other sequences in the same sample as well. J is TRBJ2-2 and V is TRBV7-2; 8 nucleotides line up with TRBD1. CDR3 length: 15 amino acids. Germline V CDR1 and CDR2: SGHTA, FQGNSA. The V gene end was trimmed by 1 base and the J gene end by 5 bases; junction bases not matched to a gene: 3. DNA of the CDR3: TGTGCCAGCAGCTTAGGGACAGGGAATACCGGGGAGCTGTTTTTT. Translated, it gives CASSLGTGNTGELFF.

This clone was observed a handful of times. The CDR3 DNA sequence: TGTGCCATCACCGGACAGGCTAACTATGGCTACACCTTC. It specifies CAITGQANYGYTF. The rearrangement links TRBV10-3 to TRBJ1-2; TRBD1 matches 7 bases. J gave up 0 bases and V 7 bases, and 2 bases lay outside the gene matches. CDR1 is ENHRY and CDR2 is SYGVKD in the germline V gene. The length of the CDR3 is 13 residues.

This chain joins TRBV10-3 and TRBJ2-7; weak D call: TRBD1 (7 bases). The CDR3 contains 13 residues. V lost 6 bases and J 4 bases, leaving 13 bases between the germline ends. Germline CDR1 and CDR2: ENHRY and SYGVKD. The CDR3 DNA reads as TGTGCCATCAGGGCGGGACAGACATACGAGCAGTACTTC. Translating it yields CAIRAGQTYEQYF.

The V gene is TRBV6-5, the J gene TRBJ1-4; D gene unclear. The CDR3 is made up of 14 amino acids. Trimming pared 6 bases from V and 7 bases from J, leaving 15 bases between. Germline CDR1 is MNHEY and CDR2 is SVGAGI. The CDR3 spells CASRNGGIGEKLFF. The CDR3 DNA sequence: TGTGCCAGCAGAAATGGTGGGATAGGTGAAAAACTGTTTTTT.

The chain recombines TRBV10-3 with TRBJ2-6, with D unclear. Germline V gives CDR1 ENHRY, CDR2 SYGVKD. CDR3 size: 13 residues. V was cut by 6 bases and J by 0 bases, with 3 bases left in between. The CDR3 region is CAIRASGANVLTF. For the CDR3, the DNA is TGTGCCATCAGGGCCTCTGGGGCCAACGTCCTGACTTTC.

The CDR3 region has the DNA TGCGCCAGCAGCTTCAAAACCTCTAGCTCCAGCACAGATACGCAGTATTTT. This translates into CASSFKTSSSSTDTQYF. This chain uses TRBV5-1 with TRBJ2-3; possible D gene TRBD2, 5 bases. Germline loops: CDR1 SGHRS, CDR2 YFSETQ. V gave up 2 bases and J gave up 0 bases, with 16 bases separating them. The length of the CDR3 is 17 residues.

V gene TRBV6-6 combines with J gene TRBJ1-6, with TRBD1 identical over 8 bases. Trimming at V came to 5 bases and at J to 7 bases, leaving 7 bases not matched to a gene. CDR1 and CDR2 from the germline V gene are MNHNY and SVGAGI (reference sequence). The length of the CDR3 is 15 residues. CDR3 DNA: TGTGCCAGCAGTCCGCCGACAGGGGACAATTCACCCCTCCACTTT. Translating it yields CASSPPTGDNSPLHF.

The CDR3 region is CASSVATRTGEENTQYF. CDR3 bases: TGTGCCAGCAGCGTAGCTACCCGGACAGGGGAGGAGAATACGCAGTATTTT. The chain carries TRBV9 and TRBJ2-3; 9 bases are a match to TRBD1. This CDR3 comprises 17 residues. V lost 0 bases and J lost 7; bases outside the gene matches: 12. From germline, CDR1 is SGDLS and CDR2 YYNGEE.